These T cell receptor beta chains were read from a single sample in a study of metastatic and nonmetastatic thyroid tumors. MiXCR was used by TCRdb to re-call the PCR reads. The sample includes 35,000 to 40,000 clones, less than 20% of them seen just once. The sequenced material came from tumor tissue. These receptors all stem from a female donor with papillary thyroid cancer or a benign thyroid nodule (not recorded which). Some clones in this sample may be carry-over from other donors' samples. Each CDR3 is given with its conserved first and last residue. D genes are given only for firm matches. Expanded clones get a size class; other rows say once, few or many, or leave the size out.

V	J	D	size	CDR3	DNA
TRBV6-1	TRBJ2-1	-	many	CASRIHNEQFF	TGTGCCAGCAGAATTCACAATGAGCAGTTCTTC
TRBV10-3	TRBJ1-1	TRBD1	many	CAINPGQGSTEAFF	TGTGCCATCAATCCGGGACAGGGGTCCACTGAAGCTTTCTTT
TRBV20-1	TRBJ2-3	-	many	CSARYSTDTQYF	TGCAGTGCTAGATACAGCACAGATACGCAGTATTTT
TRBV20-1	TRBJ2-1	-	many	CSAPHSSSYNEQFF	TGCAGTGCTCCCCATTCGAGCTCCTACAATGAGCAGTTCTTC
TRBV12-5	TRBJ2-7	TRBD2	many	CASGFEALAGGEQYF	TGTGCTAGTGGTTTTGAAGCCCTAGCGGGAGGCGAGCAGTACTTC
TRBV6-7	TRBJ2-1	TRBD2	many	CAGSGSSYNEQFF	TGTGCCGGTAGCGGGAGCTCCTACAATGAGCAGTTCTTC
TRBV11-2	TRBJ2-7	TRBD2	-	CASSYRTSGRATGYEQYF	TGTGCCAGCAGCTATCGGACTAGCGGGAGGGCCACAGGTTACGAGCAGTACTTC
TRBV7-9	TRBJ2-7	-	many	CASSPLARSYEQYF	TGTGCCAGCAGCCCCCTGGCCCGCTCCTACGAGCAGTACTTC
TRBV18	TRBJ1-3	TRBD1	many	CASSQTRGRGNTIYF	TGTGCCAGCTCACAAACGAGGGGGCGCGGAAACACCATATATTTT
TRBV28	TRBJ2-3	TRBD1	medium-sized	CASRAGTGSLNTDTQYF	TGTGCCAGCAGGGCCGGGACAGGTTCCCTGAACACAGATACGCAGTATTTT
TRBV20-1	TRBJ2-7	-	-	CSARPPLRELTYEQYF	TGCAGTGCTAGACCTCCTCTCCGGGAGTTAACCTACGAGCAGTACTTC
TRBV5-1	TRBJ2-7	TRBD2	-	CASSARTSGRSQIYEQYF	TGCGCCAGCAGCGCTAGGACTAGCGGGAGGAGTCAAATTTACGAGCAGTACTTC
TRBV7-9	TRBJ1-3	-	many	CASRQTGASGNTIYF	TGTGCCAGCAGGCAAACAGGCGCCTCTGGAAACACCATATATTTT
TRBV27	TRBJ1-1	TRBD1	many	CASRSTGTTEAFF	TGTGCCAGCAGGTCGACAGGGACCACTGAAGCTTTCTTT
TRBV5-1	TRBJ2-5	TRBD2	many	CASSLTPGSGSWETQYF	TGCGCCAGCAGCCTGACCCCCGGAAGCGGGAGTTGGGAGACCCAGTACTTC
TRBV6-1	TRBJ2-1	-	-	CASSDLVYNGQFF	TGTGCCAGCAGTGATCTGGTATACAATGGGCAGTTCTTC
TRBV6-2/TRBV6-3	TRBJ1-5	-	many	CASNFQDQPQHF	TGTGCCAGCAATTTCCAGGATCAGCCCCAGCATTTT
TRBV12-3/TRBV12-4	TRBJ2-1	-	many	CASSTPLNSYNEQFF	TGTGCCAGCAGTACCCCTCTGAACTCCTACAATGAGCAGTTCTTC
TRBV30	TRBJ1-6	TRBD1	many	CAWNTGGAGNSPLHF	TGTGCCTGGAACACAGGGGGCGCAGGGAATTCACCCCTCCACTTT
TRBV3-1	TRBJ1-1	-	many	CASSQEGAGVGTEAFF	TGTGCCAGCAGCCAAGAGGGTGCAGGGGTGGGCACTGAAGCTTTCTTT
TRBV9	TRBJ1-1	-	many	CASSVAQGSTEAFF	TGTGCCAGCAGCGTAGCTCAGGGATCCACTGAAGCTTTCTTT
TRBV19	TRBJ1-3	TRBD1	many	CASSVRQGRTGNTIYF	TGTGCCAGTAGTGTCCGACAGGGGAGGACTGGAAACACCATATATTTT
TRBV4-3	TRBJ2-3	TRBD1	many	CASSQEGQGARDTQYF	TGCGCCAGCAGCCAAGAGGGACAGGGGGCAAGAGATACGCAGTATTTT